This paragraph covers one T cell receptor (beta chain) sequence. The data stem from a study of shared clonotypes between healthy human individuals. Samples underwent the assay at deep level. Genomic DNA of each subset was evenly split across several immunoSEQ plates. On sorted subsets, replicate PCRs used approximately 190 ng DNA, or around 30,000 T cell genomes. Sequenced by immunoSEQ multiplex PCR; TCRdb stores in-frame clones only, minus some. The sample records over 1.5 million clones, 95% to 99% being singletons. This receptor was identified in a man aged 25 to 45 in good health. The sequenced sample consisted of naive CD4+ T cells sorted from blood. The sample's subset: CD45RA+ positively selected.

In DNA form, the CDR3 reads TGTGCCAGTAGTCTCCCCGGGGTCACCGGGGAGCTGTTTTTT. Amino acids: CASSLPGVTGELFF. The rearrangement joins TRBV19 to TRBJ2-2; tentatively, D is TRBD2 (5 bases). The germline CDR1 and CDR2 sequences are LNHDA and SQIVND (reference sequence). The V end lost 5 bases, the J end lost 4 bases, and 11 bases lay between the germline ends. This CDR3 has 14 residues.